The clone carrying this TCR beta chain was seen more than once but under ten times. As yet, its antigen is unknown. The sample comes from a study of identical twins. Broader study findings: Alpha sequences out of frame and shared by twins had excess low generation probability.

Germline V gives CDR1 LGHNA, CDR2 YSLEER. Trimming pared 0 bases from V and 5 bases from J, leaving 11 bases between. The CDR3 has 15 amino acids. TCRdb re-analysed the 5' RACE reads in MiXCR, keeping a single row per CDR3 protein. The profile shows about 240,000 distinct CDR3 sequences, about 10% of them singletons. The J gene is TRBJ1-5, the V gene TRBV4-3, with a tentative D call TRBD1 (5 bases). Source material: memory T cells sorted from blood. The sequence derives from a man aged 45-65 years in good health. The CDR3 DNA reads TGCGCCAGCAGCCAAGATCGAATGGGGGATCAGCCCCAGCATTTT. Protein product: CASSQDRMGDQPQHF.